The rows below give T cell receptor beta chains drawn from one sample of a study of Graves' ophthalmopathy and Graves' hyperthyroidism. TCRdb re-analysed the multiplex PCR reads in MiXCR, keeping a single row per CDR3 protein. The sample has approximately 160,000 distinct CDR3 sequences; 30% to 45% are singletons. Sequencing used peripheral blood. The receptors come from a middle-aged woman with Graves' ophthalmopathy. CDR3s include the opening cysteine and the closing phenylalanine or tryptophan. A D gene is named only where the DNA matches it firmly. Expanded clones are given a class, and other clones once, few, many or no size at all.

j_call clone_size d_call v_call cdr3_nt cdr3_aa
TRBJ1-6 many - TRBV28 TGTGCCAGCAGGGGAAGGGTGGGCCGTTTAAATTCACCCCTCCACTTT CASRGRVGRLNSPLHF
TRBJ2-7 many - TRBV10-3 TGTGCCATCATACCGGGACCGGATTCGGGCGAGCAGTACTTC CAIIPGPDSGEQYF
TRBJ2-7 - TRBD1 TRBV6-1 TGTGCCAGCAGGTCCCGTGGGACAGTTACATCGCGGCAGTACTTC CASRSRGTVTSRQYF
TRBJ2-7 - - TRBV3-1 TGTGCCAGCAGCCTCGGGCTTCGGTACGAGCAGTACTTC CASSLGLRYEQYF
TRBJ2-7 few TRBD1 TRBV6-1 TGTGCCAGCAGGAAAGCCGGGACAGCTGGATACGAGCAGTACTTC CASRKAGTAGYEQYF
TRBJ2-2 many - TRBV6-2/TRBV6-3 TGTGCCAGCAGCCCTACGTTAATCACCGGGGAGCTGTTTTTT CASSPTLITGELFF
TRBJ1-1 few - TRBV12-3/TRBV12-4 TGTGCCAGCAGCAGCTGGAACAAGAACACTGAAGCTTTCTTT CASSSWNKNTEAFF
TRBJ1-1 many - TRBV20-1 TGCAGTGCTAGGGGGGGGGGCAGCGGTACCTGGGGAGCTTTCTTT CSARGGGSGTWGAFF
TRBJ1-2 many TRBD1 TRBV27 TGTGCCAGCAGTCCCCTGGACAGGGTTGACGGCTACACCTTC CASSPLDRVDGYTF
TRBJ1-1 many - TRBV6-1 TGTGCCAGCAGTGAACATCCAGCTGTACAGGGCATGATACCGATGAACACTGAAGCTTTCTTT CASSEHPAVQGMIPMNTEAFF
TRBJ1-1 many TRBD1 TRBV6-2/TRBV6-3 TGTGCCAGCAGTTCGTGGACAGGGAGGGGAACTGAAGCTTTCTTT CASSSWTGRGTEAFF
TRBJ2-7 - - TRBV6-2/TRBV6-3 TGTGCCAGCAGGAGCGGGTCCCCTTACGAGCAGTACTTC CASRSGSPYEQYF
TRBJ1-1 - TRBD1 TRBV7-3 TGTGCCAGCAGCCCTACAGGGGGCAGAACTGAAGCTTTCTTT CASSPTGGRTEAFF
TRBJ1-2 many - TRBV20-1 TGCAGTGCTAGAAGGGCAGGGGAGGACTATGGCTACACCTTC CSARRAGEDYGYTF
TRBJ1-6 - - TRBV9 TGTGCCAGCAGCGTATTTGATCGGAATTCACCCCTCCACTTT CASSVFDRNSPLHF
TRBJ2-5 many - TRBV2 TGTGCCAGCAGGGACAATGAAGAGACCCAGTACTTC CASRDNEETQYF
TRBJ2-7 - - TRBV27 TGTGCCAGCAGTTTAAGACCGAGCTCCTACGAGCAGTACTTC CASSLRPSSYEQYF
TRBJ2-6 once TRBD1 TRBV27 TGTGCCAGCAGTTCGGGACAGAGAGCCGGGGCCAACGTCCTGACTTTC CASSSGQRAGANVLTF
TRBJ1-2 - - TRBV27 TGTGCCAGCAGTTTATCGGGTCTGCACTATGGCTACACCTTC CASSLSGLHYGYTF
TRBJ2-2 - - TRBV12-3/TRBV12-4 TGTGCCAGCAGGGTTTTTGTCGGGGAGCTGTTTTTT CASRVFVGELFF
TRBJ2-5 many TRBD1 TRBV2 TGTGCCAGCAGAAACGACAGGGGCTGGGAGACCCAGTACTTC CASRNDRGWETQYF
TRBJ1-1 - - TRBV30 TGTGCCTCCTCGGGGCAGAGGGGGAACACTGAAGCTTTCTTT CASSGQRGNTEAFF
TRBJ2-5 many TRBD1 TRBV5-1 TGCGCCAGCAGCTTCACACAGGGGGCGGGAGAGACCCAGTACTTC CASSFTQGAGETQYF
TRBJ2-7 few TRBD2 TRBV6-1 TGTGCCAGCAGTCATACTAGCGGGAGTTCCTACGAGCAGTACTTC CASSHTSGSSYEQYF
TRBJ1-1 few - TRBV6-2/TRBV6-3 TGTGCCAGCAGACCACCTCCGGGCAGGGGGAACACTGAAGCTTTCTTT CASRPPPGRGNTEAFF
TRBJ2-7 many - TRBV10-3 TGTGCCATCAGTGAGTCTGGGCTGGCAAACTACGAGCAGTACTTC CAISESGLANYEQYF
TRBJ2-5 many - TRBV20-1 TGCAGTGCTATTAGCGGCAAAGAGACCCAGTACTTC CSAISGKETQYF
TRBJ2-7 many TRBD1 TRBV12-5 TGTGCTAGTGGCCACGGACAGGGGAGGCAGTACTTC CASGHGQGRQYF
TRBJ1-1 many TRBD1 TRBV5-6 TGTGCCAGCAGCTTTATGACAGGGGGCAACACTGAAGCTTTCTTT CASSFMTGGNTEAFF
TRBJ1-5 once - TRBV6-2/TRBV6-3 TGTGCCAGCAGTTACCCGTCGATTAGGGATCAGCCCCAGCATTTT CASSYPSIRDQPQHF
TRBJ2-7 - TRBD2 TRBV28 TGTGCCAGCAGTCGCACTACGATTAGCGGGAGGAAGGAGGACTACGAGCAGTACTTC CASSRTTISGRKEDYEQYF
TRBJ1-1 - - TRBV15 TGTGCCACCAGATGGGGGGAGGGGGTCACTGAAGCTTTCTTT CATRWGEGVTEAFF
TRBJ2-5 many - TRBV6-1 TGTGCCAGCAGTGAAGGGGGGGACCTAATTGTAAAAGAGACCCAGTACTTC CASSEGGDLIVKETQYF
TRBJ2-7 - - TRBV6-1 TGTGCCAGCAGTGAGCTGCCGGCGGGGGAGCAGTACTTC CASSELPAGEQYF
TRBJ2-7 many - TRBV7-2 TGTGCCAGCAGCTTAGCGTATCGGGGACCCGGGAGTGAGCAGTACTTC CASSLAYRGPGSEQYF
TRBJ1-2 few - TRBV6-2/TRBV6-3 TGTGCCAGCCTCGGGTTTGGTGGCTACACCTTC CASLGFGGYTF
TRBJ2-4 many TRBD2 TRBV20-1 TGCAGTGCTAGCCCGCCAGGGAGGGGATCCAAAAACATTCAGTACTTC CSASPPGRGSKNIQYF
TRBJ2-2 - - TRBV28 TGTGCCACCGGCGCCGGGGAGCTGTTTTTT CATGAGELFF
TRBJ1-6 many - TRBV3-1 TGTGCCAGCAGCCTCCCCCTGGGTTCACCCCTCCACTTT CASSLPLGSPLHF
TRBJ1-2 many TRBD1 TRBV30 TGTGCCTGGAGTGTTCTCAGGCAGGGGGGAGGCTACACCTTC CAWSVLRQGGGYTF
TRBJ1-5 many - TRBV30 TGTGCCTGGAACCTACAGGGAAATCAGCCCCAGCATTTT CAWNLQGNQPQHF
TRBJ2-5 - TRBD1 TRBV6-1 TGTGCCAGCAGTCCTCTCGACGGGACAGACCAAGAGACCCAGTACTTC CASSPLDGTDQETQYF
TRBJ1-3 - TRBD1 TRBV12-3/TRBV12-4 TGTGCCAGCAGTTTAGGACAGGGTGTCTTAAACACCATATATTTT CASSLGQGVLNTIYF
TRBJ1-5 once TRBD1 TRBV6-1 TGTGCCAGCAGTGAGCCCGACAGGGGGAAACAGCCCCAGCATTTT CASSEPDRGKQPQHF
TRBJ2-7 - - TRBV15 TGTGCCACCAGCAGTGCTGCCGAGCAGTACTTC CATSSAAEQYF
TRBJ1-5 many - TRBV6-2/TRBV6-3 TGTGCCAGCAGTTGGGGCCGCCCGCCCCAGCATTTT CASSWGRPPQHF
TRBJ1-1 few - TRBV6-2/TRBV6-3 TGTGCCAGCCAATGGGGAACTAACACTGAAGCTTTCTTT CASQWGTNTEAFF
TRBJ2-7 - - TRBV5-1 TGCGCCAGCAGCTTGTACGGGGACTCCTACGAGCAGTACTTC CASSLYGDSYEQYF
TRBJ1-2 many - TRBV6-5 TGTGCCAGCAGTTCTGGCAGGTGGGGGGGGAGGAATGGCTACACCTTC CASSSGRWGGRNGYTF
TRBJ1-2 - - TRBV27 TGTGCCAGCAGTTTAACACAGGACTATGGCTACACCTTC CASSLTQDYGYTF